This T cell receptor (beta chain) was sequenced in a study of low-dose radiotherapy and immunotherapy resistance in tumors. The overall study: The regimen for patients comprised intravenous nivolumab 240 mg every two weeks plus intravenous ipilimumab 1 mg/kg every six weeks.

This clonotype has at least ten counts. Alpha- and beta-chain coverage of first-strand cDNA came from TRAV- and TRBV-specific primers. TCRs underwent 15 to 20 PCR cycles of amplification with a constant-region primer and V-primer adapter. The mRNA which had been isolated was amplified by in vitro transcription. A single record per CDR3 protein comes from TCRdb applying MiXCR to the reads. The sample gives about 91,000 distinct CDR3 sequences, 20% to 25% of which show up once; roughly 12% is in the top ten. Time point specified: after trial treatment. The treatment denotes: LDRT plus nivolumab, ipilimumab, low-dose cyclophosphamide and aspirin (RACIN trial). The sample consisted of PBMCs, taken after low-dose radiotherapy plus immunotherapy. The source is a female donor with ovarian cancer.

This CDR3 reads CSVEMMGEDYGYTF. The CDR3 nucleotides read TGCAGCGTTGAAATGATGGGCGAGGACTATGGCTACACCTTC. The chain recombines TRBV29-1 with TRBJ1-2; D call uncertain. The V gene lost 2 bases and the J gene lost 3 bases, with 13 bases spanning the gap. CDR3 length: 14 amino acids. Germline CDR1 and CDR2: SQVTM and ANQGSEA.